These T cell receptor beta chains were read from a single sample in a study of CD8 T cells in Susac syndrome. One entry per CDR3 protein results from TCRdb running MiXCR on the immunoSEQ multiplex PCR reads. Of just under 150,000 distinct CDR3 sequences listed, 94% are singletons. The material sequenced was CD4+ T cells from PBMCs. These receptors were collected from a human donor in good health. Both conserved end residues are part of each CDR3. The D gene is left open where the match is weak. The size field is filled for only some rows; it gives once, few, many or a size class.

CDR3nt,CDR3aa,j_gene,d_gene,v_gene,abundance
TGCGCCAGCAGAGTGGGGTCCCGTGCGGAGGCTCAGTACTTC,CASRVGSRAEAQYF,TRBJ2-5,-,TRBV5-1,-
TGTGCCAGTAGGACACGGGGGGACACCGGGGAGCTGTTTTTT,CASRTRGDTGELFF,TRBJ2-2,TRBD2,TRBV19,-
TGTGCCAGCACCGAAGGCGGGTTCACAGATACGCAGTATTTT,CASTEGGFTDTQYF,TRBJ2-3,-,TRBV12-3/TRBV12-4,-
TGTGCCAGCAGCTTGACTAGCGGTTTTTCCTACGAGCAGTACTTC,CASSLTSGFSYEQYF,TRBJ2-7,TRBD2,TRBV11-2,-
TGTGCCAGCAGCCAAGATACGCTAGCGGGATACGCACGTAATACGCAGTATTTT,CASSQDTLAGYARNTQYF,TRBJ2-3,TRBD2,TRBV3-1,-
TGTGCCATCAGCCAACAATGGACTCAGAGTGGTGGAAACACCATATATTTT,CAISQQWTQSGGNTIYF,TRBJ1-3,-,TRBV10-3,-
TGCAGTGCGAACCGCGGGAGAAGATGGGACGAGCAGTACTTC,CSANRGRRWDEQYF,TRBJ2-7,TRBD2,TRBV20-1,-
TGTGCCAGCAGCCCCAACAGGGCCTACGAGCAGTACTTC,CASSPNRAYEQYF,TRBJ2-7,-,TRBV11-1,few
TGCAGCGTTGATGGACTAGCGGGAAACTACGAGCAGTACTTC,CSVDGLAGNYEQYF,TRBJ2-7,TRBD2,TRBV29-1,-
TGTGCCAGCAGCTCGGGACTAGCCGCGACATATGAGCAGTTCTTC,CASSSGLAATYEQFF,TRBJ2-1,TRBD2,TRBV5-6,-
TGTGCCAGCAGTACAGGTTTGGGAAACACCATATATTTT,CASSTGLGNTIYF,TRBJ1-3,-,TRBV3-1,-
TGTGCCAGCAGCCTCAAGACAGGGAACACTGAAGCTTTCTTT,CASSLKTGNTEAFF,TRBJ1-1,-,TRBV12-3/TRBV12-4,-
TGTGCCAGTAGTATAGGATCAGGGGGAGAAACTGAAGCTTTCTTT,CASSIGSGGETEAFF,TRBJ1-1,TRBD1,TRBV19,-
TGCAGTGCTAGGCGGGGACAGGGTGGCGCTGAAGCTTTCTTT,CSARRGQGGAEAFF,TRBJ1-1,TRBD1,TRBV20-1,-
TGCGCCAGCAGCCTTAAAAGGACCGGGGAGCTGTTTTTT,CASSLKRTGELFF,TRBJ2-2,-,TRBV5-1,-
TGCAGTGCTCGACAGGGCTGGGAGACCCAGTACTTC,CSARQGWETQYF,TRBJ2-5,TRBD1,TRBV20-1,once
TGCGCCAGCAAAGAGGGGACAGGGGACGAGCAGTACTTC,CASKEGTGDEQYF,TRBJ2-7,TRBD1,TRBV5-1,-
TGCGCCAGCAGCCCAGGTGTGTCCTACGAGCAGTACTTC,CASSPGVSYEQYF,TRBJ2-7,-,TRBV4-1,-